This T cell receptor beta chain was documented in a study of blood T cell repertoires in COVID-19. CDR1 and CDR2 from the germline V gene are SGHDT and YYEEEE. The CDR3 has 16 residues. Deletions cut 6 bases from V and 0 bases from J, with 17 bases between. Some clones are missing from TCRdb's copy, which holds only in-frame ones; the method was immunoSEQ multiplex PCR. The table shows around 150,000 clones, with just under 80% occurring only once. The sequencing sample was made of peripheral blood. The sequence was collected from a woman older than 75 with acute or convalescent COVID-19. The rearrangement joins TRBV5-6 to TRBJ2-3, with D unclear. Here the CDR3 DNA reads TGTGCCAGCACCATTCGGGTGGCGACTAGCACAGATACGCAGTATTTT. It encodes CASTIRVATSTDTQYF.